This is a list of T cell receptor beta chains from one sample in a study of T cells expressing NK-cell markers. TCRdb reworked the 5' RACE reads into one entry per CDR3 protein, no DNA. The table counts roughly 430,000 distinct CDR3 sequences; more than 7% lies in the top ten. The sample was blood T cells: a sorted CD56 or NKG2C T cell subset, CD4+ or CD8+ T cells, or bulk PBMC T cells (not recorded which). The receptor source for this set is a woman between 18 and 69 years old in good health. CDR3s include the opening cysteine and the closing phenylalanine or tryptophan. Fields, in order: J gene, V gene, CDR3 protein.

TRBJ2-3 TRBV3-1 CASSQVSPLDTQYF
TRBJ2-2 TRBV5-1 CASRHTSSGRVYANTGELFF
TRBJ1-6 TRBV25-1 CASCPGHHNSPLHF
TRBJ2-1 TRBV6-5 CASSYSLGRVGNEQFF
TRBJ2-1 TRBV11-1 CASSSAGLAREGGHSYNEQFF
TRBJ2-7 TRBV20-1 CSANRGLYSYEQYF
TRBJ2-6 TRBV3-1 CASSQGGSGANVLTF
TRBJ2-5 TRBV12-3/TRBV12-4 CASSLNVGGSETQYF
TRBJ2-2 TRBV5-1 CASSLDSLGGELFF
TRBJ2-4 TRBV20-1 CSAEGQLAKNIQYF
TRBJ1-1 TRBV6-2/TRBV6-3 CASSYSTGGTEAFF